The 4 T cell receptor beta chains below come from one sample, sequenced in a study of Graves' ophthalmopathy and Graves' hyperthyroidism. Investigators amplified TCR beta CDR3 regions from RNA transcripts. HTBI-primed RT-PCR formed the first round, and a multiplex PCR formed the second. TCRdb used MiXCR to reprocess the multiplex PCR reads, holding one entry per CDR3 protein. This table has more than 1,000,000 distinct CDR3 sequences, 35% to 40% appearing once. Sequenced: peripheral blood or thyroid tissue (not recorded which). These TCRs come from an adult man with Graves' hyperthyroidism.

The rearrangement joins TRBV20-1 to TRBJ2-2; the D is unclear. CDR1 is DFQATT, CDR2 SNEGSKA, per germline (reference sequence). This CDR3 is built from 12 residues. Trimming left V 5 bases short and J 3 bases short, with 7 bases between. The CDR3 coding sequence is TGCAGTGCTTTCGATTACACCGGGGAGCTGTTTTTT. The encoded protein is CSAFDYTGELFF.

In the case of this clonotype: A clone one base away is much larger, so this may be a read error. J is TRBJ2-5 and V is TRBV19; tentatively, D is TRBD1 (5 bases). Germline assignment: CDR1 LNHDA and CDR2 SQIVND (reference sequence). The CDR3 length is 16 residues. Trimming removed 9 bases from V and 1 base from J, with 21 bases in between. The CDR3 reads CASSPGGAVLQETQYF. The DNA of the CDR3 is TGTGCCAGCAGCCCGGGTGGGGCAGTGCTCCAAGAGACCCAGTACTTC.

About this clonotype: Germline is not matched at one junction end, which may reflect a read error. The genes are TRBV5-4 and TRBJ2-2; D uncertain. Germline V CDR1 and CDR2: SGHNT, YYREEE (reference sequence). The CDR3 runs to 12 residues. The CDR3, as DNA: TGTACCAGCACCTATAATGGGGGGGAGCTGTTTTTT. Protein: CTSTYNGGELFF.

This clonotype was found a few times. The chain is built from TRBV19 and TRBJ1-2; D unresolved. CDR1 and CDR2 from the germline V gene are LNHDA and SQIVND (reference sequence). V shed 2 bases and J shed 2 bases, with 9 bases lying between them. The CDR3 consists of 14 residues. As DNA, the CDR3 is TGTGCCAGTAGTATATCCGGGGTAAACTATGGCTACACCTTC. It encodes CASSISGVNYGYTF.